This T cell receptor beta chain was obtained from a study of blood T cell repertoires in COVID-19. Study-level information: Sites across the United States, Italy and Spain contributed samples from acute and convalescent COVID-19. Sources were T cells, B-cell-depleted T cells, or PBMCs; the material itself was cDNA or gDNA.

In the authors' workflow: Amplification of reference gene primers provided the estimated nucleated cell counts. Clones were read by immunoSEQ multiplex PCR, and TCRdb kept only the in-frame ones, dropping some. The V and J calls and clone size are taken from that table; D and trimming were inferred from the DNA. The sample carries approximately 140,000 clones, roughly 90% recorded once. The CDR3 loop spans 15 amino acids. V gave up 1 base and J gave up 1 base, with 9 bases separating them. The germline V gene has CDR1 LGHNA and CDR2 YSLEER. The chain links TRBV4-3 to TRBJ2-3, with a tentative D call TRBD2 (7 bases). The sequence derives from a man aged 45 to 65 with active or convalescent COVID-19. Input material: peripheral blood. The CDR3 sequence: CASSQGRGRTDTQYF. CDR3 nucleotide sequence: TGCGCCAGCAGCCAAGGGCGGGGGCGCACAGATACGCAGTATTTT.